What follows is one T cell receptor beta chain and its context. In the study's own analysis: Estimated nucleated cell counts came from reference gene primer amplification. Clones were sequenced by immunoSEQ multiplex PCR, and TCRdb holds only the in-frame ones, with some missing. From that table come the V and J calls and clone size; the DNA was used to work out D and trimming. This sample has about 92,000 clones, with approximately 90% found just once. The data were obtained in a study of blood T cell repertoires in COVID-19. V gave up 7 bases and J gave up 7 bases; unmatched junction bases: 9. The CDR3 sequence is 13 residues long. Germline CDR1 and CDR2: SNHLY and FYNNEI.

The source of this sequence is a woman aged 60-75 years with COVID-19, enrolled during active disease. Material: peripheral blood. This chain connects TRBV2 to TRBJ1-1; 7 bases align to TRBD1. The CDR3 region is CASKFRWDSEAFF. Written as DNA, the CDR3 is TGTGCCAGCAAGTTTCGTTGGGACAGTGAAGCTTTCTTT.